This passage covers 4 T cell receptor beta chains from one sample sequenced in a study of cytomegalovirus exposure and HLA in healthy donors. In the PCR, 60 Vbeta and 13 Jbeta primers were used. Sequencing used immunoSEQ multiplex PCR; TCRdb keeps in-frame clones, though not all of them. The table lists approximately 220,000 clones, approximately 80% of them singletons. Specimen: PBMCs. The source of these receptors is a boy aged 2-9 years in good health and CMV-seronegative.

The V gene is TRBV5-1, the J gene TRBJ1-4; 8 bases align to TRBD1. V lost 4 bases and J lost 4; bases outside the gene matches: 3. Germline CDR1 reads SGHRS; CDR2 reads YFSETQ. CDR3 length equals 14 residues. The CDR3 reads CASSPDRVNEKLFF. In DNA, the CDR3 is TGCGCCAGCAGCCCGGACAGGGTTAATGAAAAACTGTTTTTT.

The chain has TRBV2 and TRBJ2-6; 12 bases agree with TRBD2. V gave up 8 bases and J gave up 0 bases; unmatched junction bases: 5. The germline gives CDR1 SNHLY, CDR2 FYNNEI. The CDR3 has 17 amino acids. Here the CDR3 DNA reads TGTGCCAGCTCGACTAGCGGGGGAGCCTCTGGGGCCAACGTCCTGACTTTC. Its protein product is CASSTSGGASGANVLTF. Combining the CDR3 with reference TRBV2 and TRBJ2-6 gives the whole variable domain EPEVTQTPSHQVTQMGQEVILRCVPISNHLYFYWYRQILGQKVEFLVSFYNNEISEKSEIFDDQFSVERPDGSNFTLKIRSTKLEDSAMYFCASSTSGGASGANVLTFGAGSRLTVL.

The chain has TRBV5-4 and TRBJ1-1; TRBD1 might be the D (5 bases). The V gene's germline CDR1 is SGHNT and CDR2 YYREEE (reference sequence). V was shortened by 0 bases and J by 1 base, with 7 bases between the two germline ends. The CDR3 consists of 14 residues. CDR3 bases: TGTGCCAGCAGCTTGGACAGGAAGAACACTGAAGCTTTCTTT. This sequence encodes CASSLDRKNTEAFF.

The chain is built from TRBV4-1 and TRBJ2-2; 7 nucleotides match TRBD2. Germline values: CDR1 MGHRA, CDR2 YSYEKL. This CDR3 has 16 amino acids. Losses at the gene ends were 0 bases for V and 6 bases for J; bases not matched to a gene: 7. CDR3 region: CASSQEPSGTAGELFF. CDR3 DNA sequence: TGCGCCAGCAGCCAAGAACCCAGCGGGACCGCCGGGGAGCTGTTTTTT.